This TCR beta chain was observed in a study of blood T cells in healthy people across ages. Study information: When template switching was applied, about one barcoded beta molecule was captured per two T cells.

Combining a sample-barcoded 5' primer with a J-beta primer mix, a second PCR ran for 7 to 11 cycles. A template-switch adaptor containing 12 random nucleotides labeled each cDNA molecule. Each CDR3 protein gets one entry after TCRdb re-called the 5' RACE reads with MiXCR. The repertoire holds around 670,000 distinct CDR3 sequences, less than 35% seen once, with about 15% in the top ten. Study conclusions and caveats: Roughly linearly, TCR beta diversity per million T cells fell as age increased.

This clonotype was picked up many times. Its specificity is not known. Sequencing used blood. The TCR comes from a woman aged 80 or over in good health.

The CDR3 reads CAIRSGTGGSYEGQYF. CDR3 DNA sequence: TGTGCCATCCGATCGGGGACAGGGGGATCCTACGAAGGGCAGTACTTC. The gene calls are TRBV10-3 and TRBJ2-7, with 11 bases matching TRBD1. Germline assignment: CDR1 ENHRY and CDR2 SYGVKD. V lost 8 bases, J lost 9 bases, and 18 bases stayed unmatched. The CDR3 consists of 16 residues.